This T cell receptor (beta chain) was sequenced during a study of human T cells and chemical hapten exposure. On the study more broadly: Patients, largely female, had alopecia areata, totalis or universalis.

V gave up 5 bases and J gave up 4 bases; unmatched junction bases: 7. Germline lookup yields CDR1 SSHAT and CDR2 FNYEAQ (reference sequence). The CDR3 length is 14 residues. This sample's time point: pre-sensitization, week 0. Treatment indicated: therapeutic diphenylcyclopropenone sensitization with weekly scalp DPC. TCRdb redid the calling of the RACE reads with MiXCR, one entry per CDR3 protein. The table shows 300,000 to 450,000 distinct CDR3 sequences, with 4.5% to 6% occurring only once. This sequence was found in a woman aged 50 to 65 with alopecia areata. Some clones in this sample may be carry-over from other donors' samples. V gene TRBV7-7 combines with J gene TRBJ2-5; TRBD2 matches at 7 bases. Sequenced here: whole blood, sampled in connection with sensitization to the hapten diphenylcyclopropenone (DPC). CDR3: CASSPGTIVETQYF. The CDR3 DNA reads as TGTGCCAGCAGCCCCGGGACTATAGTAGAGACCCAGTACTTC.